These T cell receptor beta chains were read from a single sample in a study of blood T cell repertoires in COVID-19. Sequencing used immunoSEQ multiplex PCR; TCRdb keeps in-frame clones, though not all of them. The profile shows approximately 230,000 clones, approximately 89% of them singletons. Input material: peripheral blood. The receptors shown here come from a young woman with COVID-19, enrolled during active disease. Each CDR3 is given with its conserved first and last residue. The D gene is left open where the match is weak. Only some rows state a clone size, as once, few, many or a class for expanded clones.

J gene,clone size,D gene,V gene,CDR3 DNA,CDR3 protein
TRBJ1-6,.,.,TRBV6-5,TGTGCCAGCAGTCGACGGGAAAATTCACCCCTCCACTTT,CASSRRENSPLHF
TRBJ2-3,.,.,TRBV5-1,TGCGCCAGCAGCTTGGGGCAAGCGTTTCTCACAGATACGCAGTATTTT,CASSLGQAFLTDTQYF
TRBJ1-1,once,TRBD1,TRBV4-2,TGTGCCAGCAGCCAAGGACAGGGCAGCCCAGCCTGGGGCACTGAAGCTTTCTTT,CASSQGQGSPAWGTEAFF
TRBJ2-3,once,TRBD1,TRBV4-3,TGCGCCAGCAGCCAAGGACAGGGAATAGATACGCAGTATTTT,CASSQGQGIDTQYF
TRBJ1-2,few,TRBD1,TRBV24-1,TGTGCCACCAGTGATGGGCCACAGGGGAGCTATGGCTACACCTTC,CATSDGPQGSYGYTF
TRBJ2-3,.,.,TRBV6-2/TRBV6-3,TGTGCCAGCAGTTTTTTATGGGGGGACGTTAGCACAGATACGCAGTATTTT,CASSFLWGDVSTDTQYF
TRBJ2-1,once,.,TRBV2,TGTGCCAGCAGTAGCCTCCTCTACAATGAGCAGTTCTTC,CASSSLLYNEQFF
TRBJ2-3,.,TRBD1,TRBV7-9,TGTGCCAGCAGCTCCCGAGGTACAGGGGGAGTAGATACGCAGTATTTT,CASSSRGTGGVDTQYF
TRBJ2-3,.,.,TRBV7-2,TGTGCCAGCACCCCTGGTCTGGGGCTATCAGATACGCAGTATTTT,CASTPGLGLSDTQYF
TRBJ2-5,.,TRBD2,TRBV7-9,TGTGCCAGCGGGGTCGGGGAGGGAGAGACCCAGTACTTC,CASGVGEGETQYF